These T cell receptor beta chains were read from a single sample in a study of blood T cell repertoires in COVID-19. Profiling relied on immunoSEQ multiplex PCR, and the TCRdb table lists in-frame clones only, not all of them. Of around 54,000 clones in the sample, 90% were seen once. Sequenced material: peripheral blood. The receptors shown here come from a human donor in a cohort sampled during active COVID-19. Each CDR3 is given with its conserved first and last residue. A D gene is named only where the DNA matches it firmly. Part of the rows lack a size; the others show once, few, many or a class for expanded clones.

v_gene	j_gene	abundance	d_gene	CDR3nt	CDR3aa
TRBV24-1	TRBJ2-1	-	TRBD2	TGTGCCACCAGTGATTTGAGACTAGCGGGAAGCAATGAGCAGTTCTTC	CATSDLRLAGSNEQFF
TRBV28	TRBJ1-6	-	-	TGTGCCAGCAGCTCCCTGACAGGCTTCGGGTCACCCCTCCACTTT	CASSSLTGFGSPLHF
TRBV6-1	TRBJ1-1	-	-	TGTGCCAGCAGTGAAGTGGGGGGGTCGTACACTGAAGCTTTCTTT	CASSEVGGSYTEAFF
TRBV28	TRBJ1-1	-	-	TGTGCCAGCGTCCGGAACACTGAAGCTTTCTTT	CASVRNTEAFF
TRBV3-1/TRBV3-2	TRBJ2-1	-	TRBD2	TGTGCCAGCAGCCAAGGACCGGGAGGGACCAATGAGCAGTTCTTC	CASSQGPGGTNEQFF
TRBV5-4	TRBJ2-1	-	-	TGTGCCAGCAGCTTTAGTGATGAGCAGTTCTTC	CASSFSDEQFF
TRBV28	TRBJ1-5	once	-	TGTGCCAGCAGTCGGGATGGACCTAGCAATCAGCCCCAGCATTTT	CASSRDGPSNQPQHF
TRBV7-2	TRBJ2-7	-	-	TGTGCCAGCAGCTTAGGGCTAGCAGCCTTCGAGCAGTACTTC	CASSLGLAAFEQYF
TRBV6-5	TRBJ2-1	-	-	TGTGCCAGCAGTTACTCGGCCAATCAGGAGCAGTTCTTC	CASSYSANQEQFF
TRBV2	TRBJ2-2	-	-	TGTGCCAGCAGTGAATTAGGGGAAGACGGGGAGCTGTTTTTT	CASSELGEDGELFF
TRBV10-2	TRBJ2-7	-	TRBD2	TGCGCCAGCACAAAGGGGAATAGCGGGAGTTACGAGCAGTACTTC	CASTKGNSGSYEQYF
TRBV9	TRBJ1-1	-	-	TGTGCCAGCAGCCCTACAATAGGGGGTGGCACTGAAGCTTTCTTT	CASSPTIGGGTEAFF
TRBV7-2	TRBJ2-1	-	-	TGTGCCAGCAGCCCAGCGCCGAGCTCCTACAATGAGCAGTTCTTC	CASSPAPSSYNEQFF
TRBV6-5	TRBJ1-1	-	-	TGTGCCAGCAGGACAAGACCCATGAACACTGAAGCTTTCTTT	CASRTRPMNTEAFF
TRBV18	TRBJ2-7	-	-	TGTGCCAGCTCACACGCCCCTAGGACTTCGAGCTCCTACGAGCAGTACTTC	CASSHAPRTSSSYEQYF
TRBV7-3	TRBJ2-3	-	-	TGTGCCAGCAGCTTTTCTAGCCAAGATACGCAGTATTTT	CASSFSSQDTQYF
TRBV19	TRBJ2-5	-	-	TGTGCCAGTAGTATTCGACAGAACCAAGAGACCCAGTACTTC	CASSIRQNQETQYF
TRBV14	TRBJ1-4	-	-	TGTGCCAGCAGCCAAGGAGGCCTGGGACTGTTTTTT	CASSQGGLGLFF
TRBV7-8	TRBJ1-1	-	-	TGTGCCAGCAGCCCAAAGGTCGGGGTGTGGGCTTTCTTT	CASSPKVGVWAFF
TRBV15	TRBJ2-1	-	-	TGTGCCACCAGCAGAGACTTAGATGAGCAGTTCTTC	CATSRDLDEQFF
TRBV11-2	TRBJ1-5	-	-	TGTGCCAGCAGCTTAATGAGGGTGAGGGGCAATCAGCCCCAGCATTTT	CASSLMRVRGNQPQHF
TRBV24-1	TRBJ2-1	-	-	TGTGCCACCAGTGGTCCGGGAGCTAATGAGCAGTTCTTC	CATSGPGANEQFF
TRBV5-6	TRBJ2-7	once	TRBD2	TGTGCCAGCAGCCTAGCGGGAGGGCCGGGCGAGCAGTACTTC	CASSLAGGPGEQYF
TRBV28	TRBJ2-1	-	TRBD2	TGTGCCAGCAGTTTTAGCGGGAGGAGTTACAATGAGCAGTTCTTC	CASSFSGRSYNEQFF
TRBV11-2	TRBJ2-1	-	TRBD1	TGTGCCAGCAGCCGAAACAGGGGAAATGAGCAGTTCTTC	CASSRNRGNEQFF
TRBV27	TRBJ1-6	-	-	TGTGCCAGCAGTTTAGCCCGAGGGGGAATGGGATATAATTCACCCCTCCACTTT	CASSLARGGMGYNSPLHF
TRBV28	TRBJ1-2	-	TRBD1	TGTGCCAGCAGCACCGGGACAGGGTTCTATGGCTACACCTTC	CASSTGTGFYGYTF
TRBV6-4	TRBJ2-2	once	-	TGTGCCAGCAGTGACTCGGGGGCGCACACCGGGGAGCTGTTTTTT	CASSDSGAHTGELFF
TRBV7-9	TRBJ2-2	-	-	TGTGCCAGCAGCTTAGCCTCCCCGGACTCGGCGGGTGGGGAGCTGTTTTTT	CASSLASPDSAGGELFF
TRBV9	TRBJ2-7	-	TRBD2	TGTGCCAGCAGCCTGGAGGGGACTAGAGGCTACGAGCAGTACTTC	CASSLEGTRGYEQYF
TRBV6-5	TRBJ2-3	-	-	TGTGCCAGCAGCTGGCAGGGAAGGCCAGATACGCAGTATTTT	CASSWQGRPDTQYF
TRBV11-2	TRBJ1-1	-	TRBD1	TGTGCCAGCAGCTTACAAAAGGGACAGGGGGGAGACACTGAAGCTTTCTTT	CASSLQKGQGGDTEAFF
TRBV28	TRBJ2-7	-	-	TGTGCCAGCAGTTTGACGGACACGAGCTCCTACGAGCAGTACTTC	CASSLTDTSSYEQYF
TRBV6-1	TRBJ1-5	-	TRBD1	TGTGCCAGCAGTGCGCCATTACAGGGGTTAGGCCAGCCCCAGCATTTT	CASSAPLQGLGQPQHF
TRBV6-5	TRBJ1-3	-	-	TGTGCCAGCAGCATTCGGGCACCCGGGAGAAACACCATATATTTT	CASSIRAPGRNTIYF
TRBV18	TRBJ2-6	once	-	TGTGCCAGCTCATCGCTTCAGTGCTCTGGGGCCAACGTCCTGACTTTC	CASSSLQCSGANVLTF
TRBV15	TRBJ1-1	once	-	TGTGCCACCAGCAGACGCGGGAAGAACACTGAAGCTTTCTTT	CATSRRGKNTEAFF
TRBV5-4	TRBJ2-3	-	TRBD2	TGTGCCAGCAGCTTGGGGGGGACTAAAACAGATACGCAGTATTTT	CASSLGGTKTDTQYF
TRBV27	TRBJ1-2	-	-	TGTGCCAGCAGTCACGGGTACTATGGCTACACCTTC	CASSHGYYGYTF
TRBV3-1/TRBV3-2	TRBJ2-7	-	-	TGTGCCACCCAGGACTCGATTAGGGAGCAGTACTTC	CATQDSIREQYF
TRBV19	TRBJ1-2	-	-	TGTGCCAGTAGTATAGACGACTATGGCTACACCTTC	CASSIDDYGYTF
TRBV6-5	TRBJ1-1	-	-	TGTGCCAGCAGTTTGACCGGCGCGGGAGCCTCATCTGAAGCTTTCTTT	CASSLTGAGASSEAFF
TRBV19	TRBJ1-2	-	TRBD1	TGTGCCAGTAGTCTGGGACAGGGGTTTGGCTACACCTTC	CASSLGQGFGYTF
TRBV5-4	TRBJ1-1	-	TRBD1	TGTGCCAGCAGTCAACAGGGGCGCGGGAACACTGAAGCTTTCTTT	CASSQQGRGNTEAFF
TRBV7-7	TRBJ2-5	-	-	TGTGCTAGCAGCTTAGGAGCTATTGCGGGCGAGACCCAGTACTTC	CASSLGAIAGETQYF
TRBV7-3	TRBJ2-1	once	TRBD1	TGTGCCAGCAGCTTACTGCGACAGGGCCCCAATGAGCAGTTCTTC	CASSLLRQGPNEQFF
TRBV9	TRBJ2-1	-	TRBD1	TGTGCCAGCAGCTTTTCCGGGACAGGGGGAATCAATGAGCAGTTCTTC	CASSFSGTGGINEQFF
TRBV10-3	TRBJ2-3	-	TRBD1	TGTGCCATCAGGCGGGACAGGGGTTACGATACGCAGTATTTT	CAIRRDRGYDTQYF
TRBV19	TRBJ1-6	-	-	TGTGCCACCCAACAGGGCTCCTATAATTCACCCCTCCACTTT	CATQQGSYNSPLHF
TRBV11-2	TRBJ2-3	-	TRBD2	TGTGCCAGCAGCTTACGGCCGGGACTACGACGTGATACGCAGTATTTT	CASSLRPGLRRDTQYF
TRBV6-5	TRBJ1-4	-	-	TGTGCCAGCAACCGGAGGGGGGGGAACAATGAAAAACTGTTTTTT	CASNRRGGNNEKLFF
TRBV27	TRBJ1-6	-	-	TGTGCCAGCAGTTTATCGTGGGGGAGGGCGGAATCACCCCTCCACTTT	CASSLSWGRAESPLHF
TRBV15	TRBJ2-1	-	-	TGTGCCACCAGCAGAAAGGGGGTCTACAATGAGCAGTTCTTC	CATSRKGVYNEQFF
TRBV7-9	TRBJ2-6	-	-	TGTGCCAGCAGCTTATTGGACAACTCTGGGGCCAACGTCCTGACTTTC	CASSLLDNSGANVLTF
TRBV28	TRBJ2-3	-	TRBD2	TGTGCCAGCAGTTATAGACTAGCGGCCACAGATACGCAGTATTTT	CASSYRLAATDTQYF
TRBV18	TRBJ1-5	-	TRBD1	TGTGCCAGCTCACCAGGACAGGAACTGCCCCAGCATTTT	CASSPGQELPQHF
TRBV29-1	TRBJ2-7	-	-	TGCAGCGTTGATTCCGGGGTCGAGCAGTACTTC	CSVDSGVEQYF
TRBV27	TRBJ2-7	-	TRBD1	TGTGCCAGCAGCCCTATCACGACAGGGTACTACGAGCAGTACTTC	CASSPITTGYYEQYF
TRBV19	TRBJ2-1	-	TRBD2	TGTGCCAGTAGACCTTTGGGACTAGCGGGAGGGCCGAGCTCCTACAATGAGCAGTTCTTC	CASRPLGLAGGPSSYNEQFF